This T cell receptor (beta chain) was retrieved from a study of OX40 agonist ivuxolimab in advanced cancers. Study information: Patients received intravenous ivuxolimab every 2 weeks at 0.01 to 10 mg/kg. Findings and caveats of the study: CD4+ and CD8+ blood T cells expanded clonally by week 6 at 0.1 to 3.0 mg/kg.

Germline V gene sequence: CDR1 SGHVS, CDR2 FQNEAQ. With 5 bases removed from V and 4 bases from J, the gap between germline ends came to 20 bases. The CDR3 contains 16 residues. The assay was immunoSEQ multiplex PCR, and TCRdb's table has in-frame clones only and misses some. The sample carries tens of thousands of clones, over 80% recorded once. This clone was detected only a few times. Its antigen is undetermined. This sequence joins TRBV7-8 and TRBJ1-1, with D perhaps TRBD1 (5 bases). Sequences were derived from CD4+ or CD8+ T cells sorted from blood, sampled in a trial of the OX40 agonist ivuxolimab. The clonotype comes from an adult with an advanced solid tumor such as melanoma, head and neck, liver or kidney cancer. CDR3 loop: CASSRQPEAGVTEAFF. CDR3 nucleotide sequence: TGTGCCAGCAGCCGCCAGCCGGAGGCGGGGGTCACTGAAGCTTTCTTT. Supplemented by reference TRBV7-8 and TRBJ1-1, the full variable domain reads GAGVSQSPRYKVAKRGQDVALRCDPISGHVSLFWYQQALGQGPEFLTYFQNEAQLDKSGLPSDRFFAERPEGSVSTLKIQRTQQEDSAVYLCASSRQPEAGVTEAFFGQGTRLTVV.